This T cell receptor beta chain comes out of a study of tumor-infiltrating lymphocytes in primary liver carcinoma. Overall study context: Both sexes were represented among patients, who were 30 to 69 years old. Sample yields, roughly 3.65 to 7.13 million productive TCRbeta reads, were similar across the tissue types. Study-wide findings and caveats: Tumor-blood pairs (like tumor-adjacent pairs) overlapped less than tumor region pairs did.

Unsorted whole blood supplied the RNA, and germline DNA was extracted too. What was collected before surgery was about 4 milliliters of peripheral blood. TCR beta cDNA was prepared out of 500 ng total RNA by means of a constant-region primer. Researchers made the TCR beta libraries by running three nested multiplex PCR rounds with slightly modified ARM-PCR. Using its own MiXCR run on the multiplex PCR reads, TCRdb lists one record per CDR3 protein. In the table there are some 180,000 distinct CDR3 sequences, over 45% of which are singletons. The table lists this clonotype with many counts. Its antigen is unknown. This sequence originates from a middle-aged man with primary liver carcinoma and hepatitis B virus infection. The specimen was peripheral blood.

CDR3 in amino acids: CASSLDFRETQYF. Written as DNA, the CDR3 is TGTGCCAGCAGCTTAGATTTTCGAGAGACCCAGTACTTC. V is TRBV11-2 and J is TRBJ2-5; D is undetermined. The CDR3 extends over 13 amino acids. The germline V and J ends were trimmed by 0 bases and 4 bases, with 6 bases remaining between them. The germline V gene has CDR1 SGHAT and CDR2 FQNNGV.